This TCR beta chain originates from a study of cytomegalovirus exposure and HLA in healthy donors. Germline V gene lookup returns CDR1 SGHAT and CDR2 FQNNGV. V was cut by 1 base and J by 9 bases, with 9 bases left in between. The CDR3 totals 12 residues. Though nominally healthy at sampling, donors likely had unrecorded immune exposures. Of note for this clone: Its antigen is unknown.

Study-wide points: Earlier analysis found most TCR beta V segments productive about 87% or about 30% of the time. In a later analysis, 15,000 to 20,000 TCR beta sequences were associated with HLA alleles at 0.05 false discovery rate.

This PCR relied on a set of 60 Vbeta primers and 13 Jbeta primers. Produced via immunoSEQ multiplex PCR; TCRdb's table is partial and in-frame only. The data hold just over 200,000 clones, with 82% observed a single time. The sample consisted of PBMCs. The rearrangement joins TRBV11-2 to TRBJ2-5; possibly TRBD2 for D (5 bases). This TCR came from a woman between 35 and 50 years old in good health and CMV-seronegative. The CDR3 sequence is CASSLVGAAQYF. The CDR3 DNA reads TGTGCCAGCAGCTTAGTGGGAGCGGCCCAGTACTTC.